These T cell receptor beta chains were read from a single sample in a study of cytomegalovirus exposure and HLA in healthy donors. The assay was immunoSEQ multiplex PCR, and TCRdb's table has in-frame clones only and misses some. This sample yields over 200,000 clones, of which roughly 88% are seen a single time; 2.9% belongs to the top ten. The sequencing input was PBMCs. The receptors shown here come from a young woman in good health and CMV-seronegative. Each CDR3 is given with its conserved first and last residue. A D gene is named only where the DNA matches it firmly. Some rows mark clone size as missing; the rest say once, few, many or name a class of expanded clone.

V: TRBV11-2; J: TRBJ1-4; size: .; D: .; DNA: TGTGCCAGCAGCCGTGTACTCAGGGCTCGGAATGAAAAACTGTTTTTT; CDR3: CASSRVLRARNEKLFF
V: TRBV4-1; J: TRBJ2-5; size: .; D: TRBD1; DNA: TGCGCCAGCAGCCAAGGGACAGGGCAAGAGACCCAGTACTTC; CDR3: CASSQGTGQETQYF
V: TRBV4-1; J: TRBJ2-3; size: once; D: .; DNA: TGCGCCAGCAGCCGAGTCACAGATACGCAGTATTTT; CDR3: CASSRVTDTQYF
V: TRBV9; J: TRBJ2-2; size: .; D: TRBD1; DNA: TGTGCCAGCAGCGCTTCGACAGGGACCACCGGGGAGCTGTTTTTT; CDR3: CASSASTGTTGELFF
V: TRBV10-3; J: TRBJ1-5; size: .; D: .; DNA: TGTGCCATCAGTGCGACTGATAGCAATCAGCCCCAGCATTTT; CDR3: CAISATDSNQPQHF
V: TRBV5-1; J: TRBJ1-1; size: .; D: .; DNA: TGCGCCAGCAGCTTGGGCGATTCGGGGGGCCACACTGAAGCTTTCTTT; CDR3: CASSLGDSGGHTEAFF
V: TRBV5-3; J: TRBJ1-2; size: .; D: TRBD1; DNA: TGTGCCAGAAGTCCCACAGGGGACTATGGCTACACCTTC; CDR3: CARSPTGDYGYTF
V: TRBV6-1; J: TRBJ1-1; size: .; D: .; DNA: TGTGCCAGCAGTCAATTCGCTTCTGCGGCCACTGAAGCTTTCTTT; CDR3: CASSQFASAATEAFF
V: TRBV6-1; J: TRBJ1-1; size: .; D: .; DNA: TGTGCCAGCAGTGAAACGGCGAGGGCACTTAAGGACACTGAAGCTTTCTTT; CDR3: CASSETARALKDTEAFF
V: TRBV19; J: TRBJ1-5; size: .; D: .; DNA: TGTGCCAGTAGACTTATAGGGATCTCGGGGTGGAAGCGCAATCAGCCCCAGCATTTT; CDR3: CASRLIGISGWKRNQPQHF
V: TRBV21-1; J: TRBJ1-2; size: .; D: .; DNA: TGTGCCAGCATCCGCCCTCGGAAGGGGACTGCACCGGTTAACTATGGCTACACCTTC; CDR3: CASIRPRKGTAPVNYGYTF
V: TRBV29-1; J: TRBJ1-1; size: .; D: .; DNA: TGCAGCGTTTGGGGCGGCCGGTCGCACACTGAAGCTTTCTTT; CDR3: CSVWGGRSHTEAFF
V: TRBV30; J: TRBJ2-1; size: .; D: TRBD2; DNA: TGTGCCTTTAGCGGGATAATATCCTACAATGAGCAGTTCTTC; CDR3: CAFSGIISYNEQFF
V: TRBV5-4; J: TRBJ1-2; size: .; D: .; DNA: TGTGCCAGCAGCTTGATTTCCCTTAACTATGGCTACACCTTC; CDR3: CASSLISLNYGYTF
V: TRBV6-6; J: TRBJ1-1; size: .; D: .; DNA: TGTGCCAGCAGTTACTCGAGCATGAACACTGAAGCTTTCTTT; CDR3: CASSYSSMNTEAFF
V: TRBV30; J: TRBJ2-5; size: .; D: .; DNA: TGTGCCTGGAGTGTAGGAGAGGGGGAAGAGACCCAGTACTTC; CDR3: CAWSVGEGEETQYF
V: TRBV11-2; J: TRBJ2-1; size: .; D: TRBD2; DNA: TGTGCCAGCAGCCCCCGACTAGCGGGAGGCGCAAATGAGCAGTTCTTC; CDR3: CASSPRLAGGANEQFF
V: TRBV6-1; J: TRBJ2-3; size: .; D: TRBD1; DNA: TGTGCCAGCAGTATCGTCCAGGGGGACACAGATACGCAGTATTTT; CDR3: CASSIVQGDTDTQYF
V: TRBV28; J: TRBJ2-7; size: .; D: .; DNA: TGTGCCAGCATAGGGGACTGGGGCTACGAGCAGTACTTC; CDR3: CASIGDWGYEQYF
V: TRBV30; J: TRBJ1-1; size: .; D: .; DNA: TGTGCCTGGAGTGCGGGGGGGGCGTCATTTAGGAAAGCTTTCTTT; CDR3: CAWSAGGASFRKAFF
V: TRBV2; J: TRBJ1-5; size: .; D: TRBD1; DNA: TGTGCCAGCAGTGGAGACAGGGTTAGCAATCAGCCCCAGCATTTT; CDR3: CASSGDRVSNQPQHF
V: TRBV6-6; J: TRBJ2-1; size: .; D: TRBD2; DNA: TGTGCCAGCAGCACACAAGCGGGAGACGATGAGCAGTTCTTC; CDR3: CASSTQAGDDEQFF
V: TRBV4-1; J: TRBJ1-5; size: .; D: TRBD1; DNA: TGCGCCAGCAGCCAAGAAGGCAGGGGGCTGGAGCCCCAGCATTTT; CDR3: CASSQEGRGLEPQHF
V: TRBV4-3; J: TRBJ2-7; size: .; D: TRBD1; DNA: TGCGCCAGCAGCCAAGATCCCCCGGGACAGGGGCACGAGCAGTACTTC; CDR3: CASSQDPPGQGHEQYF
V: TRBV10-3; J: TRBJ1-1; size: .; D: TRBD1; DNA: TGTGCCATTTCTCCGGGACAGGGGCCCAACACTGAAGCTTTCTTT; CDR3: CAISPGQGPNTEAFF
V: TRBV7-6; J: TRBJ2-3; size: .; D: TRBD2; DNA: TGTGCCAGCAGCTTGGGAGCCGGGACTAGCGGCACAGATACGCAGTATTTT; CDR3: CASSLGAGTSGTDTQYF
V: TRBV30; J: TRBJ2-2; size: .; D: .; DNA: TGTGCCTGGAGCAGGCTTACGAACACCGGGGAGCTGTTTTTT; CDR3: CAWSRLTNTGELFF
V: TRBV6-6; J: TRBJ1-1; size: .; D: .; DNA: TGTGCCAGCATTACGGGGAGCCTCCACACTGAAGCTTTCTTT; CDR3: CASITGSLHTEAFF
V: TRBV7-8; J: TRBJ1-2; size: .; D: .; DNA: TGTGCCAGCAGCTCATATCTTCGGGACTCTAGAGATGGCTACACCTTC; CDR3: CASSSYLRDSRDGYTF
V: TRBV7-6; J: TRBJ2-5; size: .; D: TRBD1; DNA: TGTGCCAGCAGCAGGGACAGGGGGCAAGAGACCCAGTACTTC; CDR3: CASSRDRGQETQYF
V: TRBV9; J: TRBJ2-3; size: .; D: TRBD2; DNA: TGTGCCAGCAGCGTAGCTAGCGGGACGACAGATACGCAGTATTTT; CDR3: CASSVASGTTDTQYF
V: TRBV27; J: TRBJ2-3; size: .; D: .; DNA: TGTGCCAGCAGTCCCAACACAGATACGCAGTGTTTT; CDR3: CASSPNTDTQCF
V: TRBV4-1; J: TRBJ1-5; size: few; D: .; DNA: TGCGCCAGCAGCCAACGACAGTTCGATCAGCCCCAGCATTTT; CDR3: CASSQRQFDQPQHF
V: TRBV6-5; J: TRBJ2-1; size: .; D: TRBD2; DNA: TGTGCCAGCAGTTACGCGAGGGAGGGTGGTGAGCAGTTCTTC; CDR3: CASSYAREGGEQFF
V: TRBV28; J: TRBJ1-4; size: .; D: TRBD1; DNA: TGTGCCAGCAGTGACAGGGAACTGTTTTTT; CDR3: CASSDRELFF
V: TRBV18; J: TRBJ2-2; size: .; D: TRBD2; DNA: TGTGCCAGCTCACAAGGGACTAGCGGGCCCGGGGAGCTGTTTTTT; CDR3: CASSQGTSGPGELFF
V: TRBV10-3; J: TRBJ2-1; size: .; D: TRBD1; DNA: TGTGCCATCAGTGAATCCGGGACAGGGTACAATGAGCAGTTCTTC; CDR3: CAISESGTGYNEQFF
V: TRBV30; J: TRBJ2-5; size: .; D: TRBD1; DNA: TGTGCCTGGAGTGTACCAAGGGGGCGCGCAGAGACCCAGTACTTC; CDR3: CAWSVPRGRAETQYF
V: TRBV4-3; J: TRBJ2-5; size: .; D: .; DNA: TGCGCCAGCAGCCAAGATTGGGGAGGACAAGAGACCCAGTACTTC; CDR3: CASSQDWGGQETQYF
V: TRBV4-1; J: TRBJ2-1; size: .; D: .; DNA: TGCGCCAGCAGCCTGGGACTTTACAATGAGCAGTTCTTC; CDR3: CASSLGLYNEQFF
V: TRBV5-1; J: TRBJ2-5; size: .; D: TRBD2; DNA: TGCGCCAGCAGCGGCGGGAGTGGTACAGAGACCCAGTACTTC; CDR3: CASSGGSGTETQYF
V: TRBV5-1; J: TRBJ2-1; size: .; D: TRBD1; DNA: TGCGCCAGCAAGATACGACAGGGGAATTACAATGAGCAGTTCTTC; CDR3: CASKIRQGNYNEQFF
V: TRBV7-6; J: TRBJ2-3; size: .; D: TRBD2; DNA: TGTGCCAGCAGCTTAAGGGGACTAGCGCCCACAGATACGCAGTATTTT; CDR3: CASSLRGLAPTDTQYF
V: TRBV9; J: TRBJ2-1; size: .; D: TRBD2; DNA: TGTGCCAGCAGCGGAGCGGGAGGGTATCACAATGAGCAGTTCTTC; CDR3: CASSGAGGYHNEQFF
V: TRBV7-9; J: TRBJ2-5; size: .; D: TRBD2; DNA: TGTGCCAGCAGCTACCCTCGACCCGAGCGGGAGAAGACCCAGTACTTC; CDR3: CASSYPRPEREKTQYF
V: TRBV28; J: TRBJ2-7; size: .; D: TRBD2; DNA: TGTGCCAGCAGCGTCGGGGGGACCTACGAGCAGTACTTC; CDR3: CASSVGGTYEQYF
V: TRBV11-2; J: TRBJ2-7; size: .; D: .; DNA: TGTGCCAGCAGAAGTGCGGGTTTGCCCTACGAGCAGTACTTC; CDR3: CASRSAGLPYEQYF
V: TRBV27; J: TRBJ1-5; size: .; D: .; DNA: TGTGCCAGCAGTATTGAATCAGGGGAAAATCAGCCCCAGCATTTT; CDR3: CASSIESGENQPQHF
V: TRBV2; J: TRBJ1-3; size: .; D: .; DNA: TGTGCCAGCAGTCGGACAAATACTGGAAACACCATATATTTT; CDR3: CASSRTNTGNTIYF
V: TRBV7-8; J: TRBJ2-1; size: .; D: .; DNA: TGTGCCAGCAGCTTTCGGAAGGCGGGAAGCCGGGGGGAGCAGTTCTTC; CDR3: CASSFRKAGSRGEQFF
V: TRBV27; J: TRBJ1-4; size: few; D: TRBD1; DNA: TGTGCCAGCAGTATCCAACAGGGGCGAAATGAAAAACTGTTTTTT; CDR3: CASSIQQGRNEKLFF
V: TRBV7-9; J: TRBJ1-1; size: .; D: TRBD1; DNA: TGTGCCAGCAGCTCTCGGACAGGGGGCGCATCAAACACTGAAGCTTTCTTT; CDR3: CASSSRTGGASNTEAFF
V: TRBV7-2; J: TRBJ2-1; size: .; D: TRBD2; DNA: TGTGCCAGCAGCTTAACTAGCGGGAGGGGGAAATACAATGAGCAGTTCTTC; CDR3: CASSLTSGRGKYNEQFF
V: TRBV4-3; J: TRBJ2-3; size: .; D: TRBD2; DNA: TGCGCCAGCAGCCGGGAGGGTTGGGGGGGCACAGATACGCAGTATTTT; CDR3: CASSREGWGGTDTQYF
V: TRBV4-1; J: TRBJ2-7; size: .; D: .; DNA: TGCGCCAGCAGCCAAGAAGGCCTAGGCTACGAGCAGTACTTC; CDR3: CASSQEGLGYEQYF
V: TRBV2; J: TRBJ2-7; size: .; D: TRBD2; DNA: TGTGCCAGCGACGGGCGGGAGGGCGGAGAGCAGTACTTC; CDR3: CASDGREGGEQYF
V: TRBV7-8; J: TRBJ1-1; size: .; D: .; DNA: TGTGCCAGCAGCTTAGGTGGCAATCTAGAGGCTGGAGCTTTCTTT; CDR3: CASSLGGNLEAGAFF